The 7 T cell receptor beta chains below come from one sample, sequenced in a study of T and B cells in COVID-19 patients. Each TRB amplification used about 250-550 ng of genomic DNA from blood. BIOMED2 TRB-A/B primer pools were used in multiplex TRB PCR. One entry per CDR3 protein results from TCRdb running MiXCR on the multiplex PCR reads. The sample includes roughly 25,000 distinct CDR3 sequences, about 33% of them seen just once. Sequencing was carried out using blood. The receptors stem from a human donor who had recovered from COVID-19.

This clonotype showed up just a few times. The chain combines TRBV4-3 with TRBJ2-1; TRBD1 matches at 11 bases. CDR3 size: 16 residues. Germline CDR1 is LGHNA and CDR2 is YSLEER. V gave up 1 base and J gave up 8 bases; unmatched junction bases: 7. CDR3 loop: CASSQGLGQGADEQFF. In DNA form, the CDR3 reads TGCGCCAGCAGCCAAGGTCTCGGACAGGGGGCTGATGAGCAGTTCTTC.

The V and J genes are TRBV4-3 and TRBJ1-1; 8 bases fit TRBD1. This CDR3 spans 15 amino acids. After removal of 3 bases from V and 5 bases from J, the junction contained 8 bases not matched to a gene. Germline loops: CDR1 LGHNA, CDR2 YSLEER. This chain's CDR3 is CASSQRTGWRTEAFF. CDR3 in DNA: TGCGCCAGCAGCCAGCGGACAGGGTGGCGTACTGAAGCTTTCTTT.

A few counts support this clonotype. V and J are TRBV18 and TRBJ2-1; D not certain. From germline, CDR1 is KGHSH and CDR2 LQKENI. CDR3 size: 12 residues. The ends were cut back, 5 bases at V and 8 bases at J, with 10 bases in the middle. The CDR3 DNA is TGTGCCAGCTCAACTTACTTGGATGAGCAGTTCTTC. Translation gives CASSTYLDEQFF. The full variable domain, rest sourced from reference TRBV18 and TRBJ2-1, is NAGVMQNPRHLVRRRGQEARLRCSPMKGHSHVYWYRQLPEEGLKFMVYLQKENIIDESGMPKERFSAEFPKEGPSILRIQQVVRGDSAAYFCASSTYLDEQFFGPGTRLTVL.

V gene TRBV27 combines with J gene TRBJ2-1; TRBD2 matches 10 bases. V trimming: 5 bases; J trimming: 3 bases; junction bases outside the gene matches: 16. CDR1 MNHEY and CDR2 SMNVEV come from the germline V gene (reference sequence). This CDR3 spans 19 amino acids. The CDR3 region is CASSASGLAGDWGYNEQFF. Written as DNA, the CDR3 is TGTGCCAGCAGTGCCTCGGGTCTAGCGGGAGATTGGGGCTACAATGAGCAGTTCTTC.

In its sample, this clonotype was seen a few times. The chain employs TRBV5-6 and TRBJ2-7; 12 bases align to TRBD2. Looked up from germline, CDR1 is SGHDT and CDR2 is YYEEEE. The CDR3 spans 17 residues. V trimming: 4 bases; J trimming: 2 bases; junction bases outside the gene matches: 10. CDR3 nucleotide sequence: TGTGCCAGCAGCCACCGGACTAGCGGGGCCTGGCCCTACGAGCAGTACTTC. Encoded protein: CASSHRTSGAWPYEQYF.

This clonotype qualifies as medium-sized. The J gene is TRBJ2-1, the V gene TRBV29-1; 9 bases are shared with TRBD2. CDR3 length: 17 amino acids. CDR1 and CDR2 (germline): SQVTM, ANQGSEA. Losses at the gene ends were 1 base for V and 4 bases for J; bases not matched to a gene: 11. CDR3 in DNA: TGCAGCGTTGAAGGACAGGGCGGGACTAGCAGGTACAATGAGCAGTTCTTC. Translated, it gives CSVEGQGGTSRYNEQFF.

This clonotype came up many times. This chain joins TRBV27 and TRBJ2-7, with no clear D. Germline V gene data show CDR1 as MNHEY and CDR2 as SMNVEV (reference sequence). Trimming removed 5 bases at V and 6 bases at J, with 17 bases between. This CDR3 has 14 amino acids. The CDR3 DNA sequence: TGTGCCAGCAGTACCGGGTCACCTTTTTTCGAGCAGTACTTC. Its translation is CASSTGSPFFEQYF.